This TCR beta chain was captured in a study of shared clonotypes between healthy human individuals. Evenly divided among several immunoSEQ plates was the genomic DNA of each subset. Sequenced by immunoSEQ multiplex PCR; TCRdb stores in-frame clones only, minus some. The table records over a million clones, about three quarters of them present only once. Per germline, CDR1 MNHNS and CDR2 SASEGT. Trimming removed 6 bases from V and 1 base from J, with 16 bases in between. There are 15 residues in the CDR3. Each donor was a Caucasian adult residing in Nashville, Tennessee. Concerning this clone itself: Its antigen remains unknown.

Study results and caveats: Lower generation probabilities were found for non-shared clonotypes than for those shared by all four donors. Naive subsets tended to show greater estimated richness than memory subsets.

This sequence joins TRBV6-1 and TRBJ2-7; D is uncertain. The clonotype was recovered from a man aged 18 to 30 in good health. Input material: memory CD4+ T cells sorted from blood. Subset meaning: CD45RA-negative fraction. The CDR3 sequence is CASSALGLWSYEQYF. CDR3 coding DNA: TGTGCCAGCAGCGCCCTAGGGTTGTGGTCCTACGAGCAGTACTTC.